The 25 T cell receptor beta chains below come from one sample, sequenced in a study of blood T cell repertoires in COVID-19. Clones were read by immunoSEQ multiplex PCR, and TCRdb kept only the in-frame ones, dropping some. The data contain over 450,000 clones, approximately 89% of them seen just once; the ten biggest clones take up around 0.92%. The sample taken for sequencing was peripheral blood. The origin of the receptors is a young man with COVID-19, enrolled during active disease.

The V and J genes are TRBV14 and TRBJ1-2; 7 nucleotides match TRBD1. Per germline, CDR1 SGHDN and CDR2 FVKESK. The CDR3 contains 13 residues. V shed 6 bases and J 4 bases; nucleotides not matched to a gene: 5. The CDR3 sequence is CASSTTGIYGYTF. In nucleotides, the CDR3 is TGTGCCAGCAGTACGACAGGGATCTATGGCTACACCTTC.

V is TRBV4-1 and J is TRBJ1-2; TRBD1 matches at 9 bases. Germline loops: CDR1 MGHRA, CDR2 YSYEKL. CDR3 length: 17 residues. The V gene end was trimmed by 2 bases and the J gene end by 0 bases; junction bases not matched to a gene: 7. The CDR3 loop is CASSQIGTGFTNYGYTF. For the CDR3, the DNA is TGCGCCAGCAGCCAAATCGGGACAGGGTTTACTAACTATGGCTACACCTTC.

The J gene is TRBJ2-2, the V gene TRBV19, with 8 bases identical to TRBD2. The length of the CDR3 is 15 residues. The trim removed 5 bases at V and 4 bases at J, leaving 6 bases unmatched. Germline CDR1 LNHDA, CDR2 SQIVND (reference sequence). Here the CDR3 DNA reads TGTGCCAGTAGTCCAACTAGCGGAATCACCGGGGAGCTGTTTTTT. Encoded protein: CASSPTSGITGELFF.

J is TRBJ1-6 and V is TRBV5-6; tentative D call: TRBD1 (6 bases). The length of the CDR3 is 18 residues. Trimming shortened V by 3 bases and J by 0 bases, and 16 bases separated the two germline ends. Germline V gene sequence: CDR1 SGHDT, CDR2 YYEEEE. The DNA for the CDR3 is TGTGCCAGCAGCTCCTTCGGACAGCCGAGCTCCTATAATTCACCCCTCCACTTT. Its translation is CASSSFGQPSSYNSPLHF. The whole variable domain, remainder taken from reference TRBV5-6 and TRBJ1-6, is DAGVTQSPTHLIKTRGQQVTLRCSPKSGHDTVSWYQQALGQGPQFIFQYYEEEERQRGNFPDRFSGHQFPNYSSELNVNALLLGDSALYLCASSSFGQPSSYNSPLHFGNGTRLTVT.

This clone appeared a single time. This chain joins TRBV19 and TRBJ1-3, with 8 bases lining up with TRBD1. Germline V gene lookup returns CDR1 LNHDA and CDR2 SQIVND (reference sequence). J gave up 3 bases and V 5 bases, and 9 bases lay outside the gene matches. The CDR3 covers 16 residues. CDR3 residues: CASSAWTGSGGNTIYF. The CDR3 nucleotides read TGTGCCAGTAGTGCCTGGACAGGGTCGGGTGGAAACACCATATATTTT.

For the CDR3, the DNA is TGTGCCAGCAGCTTGGTAATTACAGATACGCAGTATTTT. It codes for CASSLVITDTQYF. This chain connects TRBV5-8 to TRBJ2-3; D not resolved. Trimming pared 0 bases from V and 3 bases from J, leaving 5 bases between. The CDR3 has 13 residues. CDR1 is SGHTS, CDR2 YDEGEE, per germline.

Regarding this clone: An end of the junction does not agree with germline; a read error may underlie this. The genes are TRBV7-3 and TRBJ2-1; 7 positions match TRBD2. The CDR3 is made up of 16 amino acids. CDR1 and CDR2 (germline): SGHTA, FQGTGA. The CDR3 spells CASSVTGGSNYNEQFF. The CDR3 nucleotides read TGTGCCAGCAGCGTAACCGGCGGGAGTAACTACAATGAGCAGTTCTTC. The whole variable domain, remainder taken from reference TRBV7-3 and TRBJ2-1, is GAGVSQTPSNKVTEKGKYVELRCDPISGHTALYWYRQSLGQGPEFLIYFQGTGAADDSGLPNDRFFAVRPEGSVSTLKIQRTERGDSAVYLCASSVTGGSNYNEQFFGPGTRLTVL.

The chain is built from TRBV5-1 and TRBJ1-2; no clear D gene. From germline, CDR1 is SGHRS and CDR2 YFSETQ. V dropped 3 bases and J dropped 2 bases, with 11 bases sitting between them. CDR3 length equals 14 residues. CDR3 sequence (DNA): TGCGCCAGCAGCTGGGCCGACAAGAACTATGGCTACACCTTC. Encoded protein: CASSWADKNYGYTF. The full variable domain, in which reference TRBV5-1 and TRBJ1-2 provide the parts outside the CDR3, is KAGVTQTPRYLIKTRGQQVTLSCSPISGHRSVSWYQQTPGQGLQFLFEYFSETQRNKGNFPGRFSGRQFSNSRSEMNVSTLELGDSALYLCASSWADKNYGYTFGSGTRLTVV.

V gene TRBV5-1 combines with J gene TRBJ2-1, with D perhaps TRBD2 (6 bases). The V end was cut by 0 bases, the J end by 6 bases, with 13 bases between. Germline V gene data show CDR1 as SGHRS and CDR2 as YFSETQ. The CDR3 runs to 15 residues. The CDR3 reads CASSLGLERSNEQFF. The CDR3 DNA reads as TGCGCCAGCAGCTTGGGACTAGAGAGGTCCAATGAGCAGTTCTTC.

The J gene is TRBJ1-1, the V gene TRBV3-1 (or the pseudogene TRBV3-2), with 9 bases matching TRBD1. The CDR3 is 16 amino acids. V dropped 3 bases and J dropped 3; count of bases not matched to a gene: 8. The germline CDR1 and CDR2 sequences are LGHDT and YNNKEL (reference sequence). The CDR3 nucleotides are TGTGCCAGCAGCCATCCCCCCAGGACAGGGGACACTGAAGCTTTCTTT. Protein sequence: CASSHPPRTGDTEAFF.

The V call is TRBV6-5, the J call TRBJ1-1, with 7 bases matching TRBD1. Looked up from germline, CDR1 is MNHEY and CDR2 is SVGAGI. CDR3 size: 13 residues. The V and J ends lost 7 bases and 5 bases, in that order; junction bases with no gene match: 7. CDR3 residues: CASIPGQMTEAFF. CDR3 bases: TGTGCCAGCATCCCGGGACAGATGACTGAAGCTTTCTTT.

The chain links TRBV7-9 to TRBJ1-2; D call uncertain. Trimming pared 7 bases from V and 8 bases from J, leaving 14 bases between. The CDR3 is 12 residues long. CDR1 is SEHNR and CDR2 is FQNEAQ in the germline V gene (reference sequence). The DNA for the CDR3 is TGTGCCAGCAAGAAGCGGGAGTGGGGCTACACCTTC. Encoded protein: CASKKREWGYTF.

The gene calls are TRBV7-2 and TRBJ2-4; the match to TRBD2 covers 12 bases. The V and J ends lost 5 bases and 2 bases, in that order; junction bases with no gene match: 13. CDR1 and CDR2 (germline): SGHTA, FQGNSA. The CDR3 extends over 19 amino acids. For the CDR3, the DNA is TGTGCCAGCAGCACGACTAGCGGGGGTTTAATCGGGACCAAAAACATTCAGTACTTC. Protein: CASSTTSGGLIGTKNIQYF.

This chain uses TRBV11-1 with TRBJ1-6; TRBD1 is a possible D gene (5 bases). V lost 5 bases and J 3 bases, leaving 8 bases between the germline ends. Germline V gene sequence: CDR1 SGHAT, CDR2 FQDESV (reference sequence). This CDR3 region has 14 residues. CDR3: CASSVRVYNSPLHF. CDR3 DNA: TGTGCCAGCAGCGTCAGGGTCTATAATTCACCCCTCCACTTT.

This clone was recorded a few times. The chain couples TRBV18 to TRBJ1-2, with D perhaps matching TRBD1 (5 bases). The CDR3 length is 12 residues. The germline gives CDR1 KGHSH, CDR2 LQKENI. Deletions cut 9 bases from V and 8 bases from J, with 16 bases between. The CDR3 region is CASWGLLFGYTF. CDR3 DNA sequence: TGTGCCAGTTGGGGACTTCTCTTCGGCTACACCTTC.

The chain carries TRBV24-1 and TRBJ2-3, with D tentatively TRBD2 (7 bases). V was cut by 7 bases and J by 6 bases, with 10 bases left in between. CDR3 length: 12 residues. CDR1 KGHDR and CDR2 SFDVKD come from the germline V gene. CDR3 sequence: CATSAGADTQYF. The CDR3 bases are TGTGCCACCAGCGCGGGGGCCGATACGCAGTATTTT.

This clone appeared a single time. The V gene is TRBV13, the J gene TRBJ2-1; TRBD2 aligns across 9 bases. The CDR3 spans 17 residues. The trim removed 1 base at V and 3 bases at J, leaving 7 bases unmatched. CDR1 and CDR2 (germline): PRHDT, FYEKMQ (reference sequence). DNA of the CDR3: TGTGCCAGCAGCTTAGCGGTAGCGGGGGTCCTCTACAATGAGCAGTTCTTC. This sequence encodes CASSLAVAGVLYNEQFF.

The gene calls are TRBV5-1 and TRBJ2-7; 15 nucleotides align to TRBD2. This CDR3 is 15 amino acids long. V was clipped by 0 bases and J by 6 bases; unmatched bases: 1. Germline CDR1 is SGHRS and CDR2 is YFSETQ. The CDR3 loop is CASSLGTSGRVEQYF. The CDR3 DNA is TGCGCCAGCAGCTTGGGGACTAGCGGGAGGGTCGAGCAGTACTTC.

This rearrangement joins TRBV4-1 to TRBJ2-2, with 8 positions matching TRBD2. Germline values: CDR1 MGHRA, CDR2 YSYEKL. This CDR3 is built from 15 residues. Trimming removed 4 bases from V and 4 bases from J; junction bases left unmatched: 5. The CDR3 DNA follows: TGCGCCAGCAGCCTTACCGGACTAGCCACCGGGGAGCTGTTTTTT. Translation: CASSLTGLATGELFF.

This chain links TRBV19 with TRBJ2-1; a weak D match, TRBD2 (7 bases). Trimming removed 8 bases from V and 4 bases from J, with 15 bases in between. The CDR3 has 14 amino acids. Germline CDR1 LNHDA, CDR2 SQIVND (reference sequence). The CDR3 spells CASLGASGYNEQFF. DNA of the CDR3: TGTGCCAGTCTGGGGGCTAGCGGTTACAATGAGCAGTTCTTC.

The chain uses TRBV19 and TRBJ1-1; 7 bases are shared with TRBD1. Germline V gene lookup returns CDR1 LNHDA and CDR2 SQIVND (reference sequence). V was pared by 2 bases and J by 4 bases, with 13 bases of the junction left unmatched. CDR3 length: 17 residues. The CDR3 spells CASSIKRSHRGVTEAFF. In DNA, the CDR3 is TGTGCCAGTAGTATAAAGCGAAGCCACAGGGGAGTCACTGAAGCTTTCTTT.

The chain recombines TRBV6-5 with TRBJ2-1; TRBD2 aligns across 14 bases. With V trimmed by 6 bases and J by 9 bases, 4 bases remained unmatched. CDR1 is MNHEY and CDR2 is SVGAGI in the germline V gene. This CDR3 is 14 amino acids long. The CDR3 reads CASRRLAGGREQFF. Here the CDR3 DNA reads TGTGCCAGCAGGAGACTAGCGGGAGGGCGTGAGCAGTTCTTC.

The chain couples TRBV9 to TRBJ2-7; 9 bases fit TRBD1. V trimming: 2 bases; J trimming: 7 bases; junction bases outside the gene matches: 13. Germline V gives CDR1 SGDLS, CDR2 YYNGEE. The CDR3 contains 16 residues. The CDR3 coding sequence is TGTGCCAGCAGCGTGACGGGTGGGACAGGGCTAGGGGAGCAGTACTTC. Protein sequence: CASSVTGGTGLGEQYF.

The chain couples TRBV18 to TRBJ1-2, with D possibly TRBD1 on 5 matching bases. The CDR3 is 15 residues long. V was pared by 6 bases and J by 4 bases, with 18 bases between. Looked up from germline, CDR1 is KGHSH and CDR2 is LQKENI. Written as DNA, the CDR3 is TGTGCCAGCTCTCCAAGACAGCCCGATGGCTATGGCTACACCTTC. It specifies CASSPRQPDGYGYTF.

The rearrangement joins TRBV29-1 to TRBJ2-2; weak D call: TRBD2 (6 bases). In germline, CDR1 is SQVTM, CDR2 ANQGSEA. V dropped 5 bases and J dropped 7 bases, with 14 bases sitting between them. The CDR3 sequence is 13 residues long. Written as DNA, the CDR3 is TGCAGCGTTAAGGTGGGGGGTGACGGGGAGCTGTTTTTT. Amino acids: CSVKVGGDGELFF.